A selection of T cell receptor beta chains follows, all from one sample in a study of blood T cell repertoires in COVID-19. The data were produced by immunoSEQ multiplex PCR, yet TCRdb's version contains in-frame clones alone and is incomplete. The sample includes tens of thousands of clones, 70% to 80% seen only once; the top ten take approximately 18%. Material: peripheral blood. Receptor source: a man aged 60 to 75 with acute or convalescent COVID-19. Both conserved end residues are part of each CDR3. A D gene is named only where the DNA matches it firmly. Clone size is not always given. Where it is, it says once, few, many or a class for expanded clones.

size: NA; J: TRBJ2-7; V: TRBV3-1/TRBV3-2; D: TRBD1; DNA: TGTGCCAGCAGCCCTGGAATGGGACAGGGAAACGAGCAGTACTTC; CDR3: CASSPGMGQGNEQYF
size: few; J: TRBJ1-2; V: TRBV19; D: NA; DNA: TGTGCCAGTAGTACGCCGGACGGACTCTATGGCTACACCTTC; CDR3: CASSTPDGLYGYTF
size: NA; J: TRBJ2-7; V: TRBV28; D: TRBD2; DNA: TGTGCCAGCAGCGGACTAGCGGGAGTCTACGAGCAGTACTTC; CDR3: CASSGLAGVYEQYF
size: NA; J: TRBJ2-4; V: TRBV19; D: NA; DNA: TGTGCCAGTAGTATAGCGGGTGGAAACATTCAGTACTTC; CDR3: CASSIAGGNIQYF
size: NA; J: TRBJ1-6; V: TRBV20-1; D: TRBD1; DNA: TGCAGTGCTAGTTTTCAGGGGGATGCGGGTTCACCCCTCCACTTT; CDR3: CSASFQGDAGSPLHF
size: NA; J: TRBJ2-7; V: TRBV6-5; D: TRBD1; DNA: TGTGCCAGCAGTTACAGCACAGGGGACGGGCAGTACTTC; CDR3: CASSYSTGDGQYF
size: few; J: TRBJ2-2; V: TRBV18; D: NA; DNA: TGTGCCAGCTCACCGTGGGTGTCGGGGAACACCGGGGAGCTGTTTTTT; CDR3: CASSPWVSGNTGELFF
size: few; J: TRBJ2-2; V: TRBV6-5; D: TRBD2; DNA: TGTGCCAGCAGTTACAGGGGAGGGACCGGGGAGCTGTTTTTT; CDR3: CASSYRGGTGELFF
size: NA; J: TRBJ1-1; V: TRBV29-1; D: TRBD1; DNA: TGCAGCCTACAGGGGAGCGGAACTGAAGCTTTCTTT; CDR3: CSLQGSGTEAFF
size: NA; J: TRBJ1-6; V: TRBV25-1; D: NA; DNA: TGTGCCAGCAGTGAGCGGAATTCACCCCTCCACTTT; CDR3: CASSERNSPLHF
size: NA; J: TRBJ2-3; V: TRBV11-2; D: TRBD2; DNA: TGTGCCAGCAGAAGGGACCTAGCGGGAGGCACAGATACGCAGTATTTT; CDR3: CASRRDLAGGTDTQYF
size: NA; J: TRBJ1-2; V: TRBV19; D: NA; DNA: TGTGCCAGCTCCGACAGCCCTCTGGGCTACACCTTC; CDR3: CASSDSPLGYTF
size: few; J: TRBJ1-3; V: TRBV7-2; D: NA; DNA: TGTGCCAGCGGCGAGGGACTTGCAGTAGTCGGAAACACCATATATTTT; CDR3: CASGEGLAVVGNTIYF
size: NA; J: TRBJ1-2; V: TRBV9; D: TRBD1; DNA: TGTGCCAGCAGCTCACACAGTGGACAGGGGGGCTATGGCTACACCTTC; CDR3: CASSSHSGQGGYGYTF
size: few; J: TRBJ1-1; V: TRBV25-1; D: TRBD1; DNA: TGTGCCAGCAGCAGGACAGGGAACACTGAAGCTTTCTTT; CDR3: CASSRTGNTEAFF
size: NA; J: TRBJ2-7; V: TRBV19; D: TRBD1; DNA: TGTGCCAGTAGTCTATATGCACAGGGGTCCTACGAGCAGTACTTC; CDR3: CASSLYAQGSYEQYF
size: NA; J: TRBJ1-4; V: TRBV30; D: TRBD1; DNA: TGTGCCTGGAAGACAGGGGATTTTGCTGAAAAACTGTTTTTT; CDR3: CAWKTGDFAEKLFF
size: NA; J: TRBJ2-1; V: TRBV4-1; D: TRBD1; DNA: TGCGCCAGCAGCCAAGCGACGGCAGGGGGCGCCTACAATGAGCAGTTCTTC; CDR3: CASSQATAGGAYNEQFF
size: NA; J: TRBJ1-1; V: TRBV9; D: TRBD1; DNA: TGTGCCAGCAGCGCGACAGGGGGCTTCACTGAAGCTTTCTTT; CDR3: CASSATGGFTEAFF
size: NA; J: TRBJ1-6; V: TRBV14; D: TRBD1; DNA: TGTGCCAGCAGCCGTGGTGGGACAGGGCTCTCACCCCTCCACTTT; CDR3: CASSRGGTGLSPLHF
size: few; J: TRBJ1-2; V: TRBV5-1; D: TRBD1; DNA: TGCGCCAGCAGCTTAGTCAGGGGGCAGGGTGGCTACACCTTC; CDR3: CASSLVRGQGGYTF
size: NA; J: TRBJ2-7; V: TRBV20-1; D: TRBD1; DNA: TGCAGTGCTAGTTCTCGACAGGGCTCCTACGAGCAGTACTTC; CDR3: CSASSRQGSYEQYF
size: NA; J: TRBJ1-3; V: TRBV9; D: NA; DNA: TGTGCCAGCAGCGTCATGACACAGGGAAACACCATATATTTT; CDR3: CASSVMTQGNTIYF
size: NA; J: TRBJ1-2; V: TRBV3-1/TRBV3-2; D: TRBD1; DNA: TGTGCCAGCAGCCGCCGGGACAGGAACTATGGCTACACCTTC; CDR3: CASSRRDRNYGYTF
size: NA; J: TRBJ1-1; V: TRBV7-9; D: NA; DNA: TGTGCCAGCAGCCCACCATCACGGGGGAACACTGAAGCTTTCTTT; CDR3: CASSPPSRGNTEAFF
size: NA; J: TRBJ2-7; V: TRBV2; D: TRBD1; DNA: TGTGCCAGCAGTAGGGGGCAAAATAAGGACTACGAGCAGTACTTC; CDR3: CASSRGQNKDYEQYF
size: NA; J: TRBJ1-4; V: TRBV5-4; D: NA; DNA: TGTGCCAGCAGCTCTCGACATAATGAAAAACTGTTTTTT; CDR3: CASSSRHNEKLFF
size: once; J: TRBJ1-1; V: TRBV5-6; D: NA; DNA: TGTGCCAGCAGCCCAGTTGGGGAGTTTTTTAACACTGAAGCTTTCTTT; CDR3: CASSPVGEFFNTEAFF
size: few; J: TRBJ2-3; V: TRBV11-2; D: NA; DNA: TGTGCCAGCAGCTCCCGACTAGAGTATACAGATACGCAGTATTTT; CDR3: CASSSRLEYTDTQYF
size: once; J: TRBJ2-4; V: TRBV19; D: NA; DNA: TGTGCCAGTAGTATCGGGAACATTCAGTACTTC; CDR3: CASSIGNIQYF
size: NA; J: TRBJ1-1; V: TRBV5-1; D: NA; DNA: TGCGCCAGCAGCTCTCGGAGGGGAACTGAAGCTTTCTTT; CDR3: CASSSRRGTEAFF
size: NA; J: TRBJ2-7; V: TRBV30; D: TRBD1; DNA: TGTGCCTGGAGCCAAGACAGGGGGTCCTCCTACGAGCAGTACTTC; CDR3: CAWSQDRGSSYEQYF
size: NA; J: TRBJ2-6; V: TRBV28; D: TRBD2; DNA: TGTGCCAGCAGTTTAAATCCCCGGCTAGCGGCGTCCTCTGGGGCCAACGTCCTGACTTTC; CDR3: CASSLNPRLAASSGANVLTF
size: NA; J: TRBJ1-1; V: TRBV7-3; D: NA; DNA: TGTGCCAGCCGACGACAACCGAACACTGAAGCTTTCTTT; CDR3: CASRRQPNTEAFF
size: NA; J: TRBJ2-1; V: TRBV30; D: NA; DNA: TGTGCCTGGAGTTTTGACGGGAGTGCAGGAGAGCAGTTCTTC; CDR3: CAWSFDGSAGEQFF
size: NA; J: TRBJ2-1; V: TRBV5-6; D: TRBD2; DNA: TGTGCCAGCAGTACCAAAACGCGGGAGGGACACAATGAGCAGTTCTTC; CDR3: CASSTKTREGHNEQFF
size: NA; J: TRBJ2-1; V: TRBV19; D: NA; DNA: TGTGCCAGTAGAGGGGACATAGGGGGCAATGAGCAGTTCTTC; CDR3: CASRGDIGGNEQFF
size: NA; J: TRBJ2-2; V: TRBV7-8; D: NA; DNA: TGTGCCAGCAGAGCCAGGGGTATGGACACCGGGGAGCTGTTTTTT; CDR3: CASRARGMDTGELFF